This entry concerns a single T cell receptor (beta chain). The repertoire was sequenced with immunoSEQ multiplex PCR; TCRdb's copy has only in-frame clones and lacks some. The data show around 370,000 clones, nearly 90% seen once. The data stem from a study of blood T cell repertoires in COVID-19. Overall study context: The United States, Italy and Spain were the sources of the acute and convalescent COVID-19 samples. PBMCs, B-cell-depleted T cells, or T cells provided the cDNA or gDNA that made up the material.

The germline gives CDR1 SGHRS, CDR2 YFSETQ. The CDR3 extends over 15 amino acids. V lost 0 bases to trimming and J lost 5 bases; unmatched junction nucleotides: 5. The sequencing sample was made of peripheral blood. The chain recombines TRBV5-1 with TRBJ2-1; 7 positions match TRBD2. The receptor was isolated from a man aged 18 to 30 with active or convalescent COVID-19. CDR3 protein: CASSLVRLADNEQFF. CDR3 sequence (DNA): TGCGCCAGCAGCTTGGTTCGGCTAGCGGACAATGAGCAGTTCTTC.